This T cell receptor (beta chain) was found in a study of CD8+CD57+ T cells in acquired aplastic anemia. This clonotype was detected a few times. Genomic DNA templated the TCR beta VDJ and CDR3 profiling. TCRdb itself ran the reads through MiXCR, one entry per CDR3 protein. The sample shows about 150,000 distinct CDR3 sequences, about 50% of them seen only once. The CDR3 is made up of 16 amino acids. The germline CDR1 and CDR2 sequences are MNHEY and SVGAGI. With 4 bases removed from V and 5 bases from J, the gap between germline ends came to 20 bases. Patients selected for sequencing had displayed CD8+CD57+ cell expansion by flow cytometry. Each patient had severe acquired aplastic anemia.

The sequenced sample consisted of sorted CD4+, CD8+, or CD8+CD57+ T cells (not recorded which) from PBMCs. This receptor was obtained from a human donor with aplastic anemia. The chain couples TRBV6-5 to TRBJ2-5, with D possibly matching TRBD2 (5 bases). The CDR3 nucleotides are TGTGCCAGCAGTTCCCGCGTGGCGGGTAGCGCGGAGACCCAGTACTTC. Residues: CASSSRVAGSAETQYF.